This T cell receptor (beta chain) was sequenced for a study of T cells in Graves' hyperthyroidism and ophthalmopathy. The V end lost 5 bases, the J end lost 6 bases, and 14 bases lay between the germline ends. CDR3 length: 15 residues. In germline, CDR1 is SEHNR, CDR2 FQNEAQ (reference sequence). The investigators amplified TCR beta CDR3 regions from RNA transcripts. The HTBI primer set drove a first-round RT-PCR of the TCR CDR3. TCRdb re-analysed the multiplex PCR reads in MiXCR, keeping a single row per CDR3 protein. This table holds 660,000 or so distinct CDR3 sequences, about 45% found once. Reasons for excluding patients were uncontrolled infection, other autoimmune disease, pregnancy or lactation. Study-wide findings and caveats: The model foresaw ophthalmopathy a median around 6 months prior to onset. Appearing also in blood were most of the thyroid clonotypes expanded above 0.001.

This clonotype was seen ten or more times. Its target is unknown. The TCR was taken from an adult man with Graves' disease, either hyperthyroidism or ophthalmopathy (not recorded which). The rearrangement links TRBV7-9 to TRBJ1-6, with D unresolved. Material for sequencing was peripheral blood or thyroid tissue (not recorded which). CDR3 residues: CASSMDRRSNSPLHF. Here the CDR3 DNA reads TGTGCCAGCAGCATGGACCGTAGAAGTAATTCACCCCTCCACTTT.